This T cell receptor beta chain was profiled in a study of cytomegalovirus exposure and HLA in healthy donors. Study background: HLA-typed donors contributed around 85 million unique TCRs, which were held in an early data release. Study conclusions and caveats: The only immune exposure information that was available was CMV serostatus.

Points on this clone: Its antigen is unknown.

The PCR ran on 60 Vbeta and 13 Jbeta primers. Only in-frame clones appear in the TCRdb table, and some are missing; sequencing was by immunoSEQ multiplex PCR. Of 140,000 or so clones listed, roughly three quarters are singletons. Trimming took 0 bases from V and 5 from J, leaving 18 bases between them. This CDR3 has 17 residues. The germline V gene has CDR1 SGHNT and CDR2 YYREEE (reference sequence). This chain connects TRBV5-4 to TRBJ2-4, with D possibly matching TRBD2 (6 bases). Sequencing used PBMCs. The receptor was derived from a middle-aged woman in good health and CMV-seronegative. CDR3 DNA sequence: TGTGCCAGCAGCTTGGGACCCGCCACCGGGGGAGAAAACATTCAGTACTTC. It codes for CASSLGPATGGENIQYF.